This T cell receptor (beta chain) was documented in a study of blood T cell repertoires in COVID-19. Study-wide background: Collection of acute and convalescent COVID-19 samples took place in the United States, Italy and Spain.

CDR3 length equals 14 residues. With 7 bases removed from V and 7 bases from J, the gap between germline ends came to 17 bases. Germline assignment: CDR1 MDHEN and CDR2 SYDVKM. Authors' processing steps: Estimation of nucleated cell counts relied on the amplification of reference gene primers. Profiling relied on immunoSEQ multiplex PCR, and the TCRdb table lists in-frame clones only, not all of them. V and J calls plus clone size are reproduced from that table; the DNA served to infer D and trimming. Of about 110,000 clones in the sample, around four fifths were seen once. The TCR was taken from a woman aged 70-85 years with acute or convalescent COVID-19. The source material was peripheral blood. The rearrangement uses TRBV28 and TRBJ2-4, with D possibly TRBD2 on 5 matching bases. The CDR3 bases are TGTGCCAGCACGACACAACGATCGGGGAACATTCAGTACTTC. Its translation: CASTTQRSGNIQYF.